This record concerns one T cell receptor (beta chain) sequence. What it binds is unknown. V shed 3 bases and J 2 bases; nucleotides not matched to a gene: 13. Germline lookup yields CDR1 MGHRA and CDR2 YSYEKL. The CDR3 extends over 19 amino acids. This sample is drawn from a study of T cell responses to AZD1222 COVID-19 vaccine. Whole-study results and caveats: It was only six AZD1222 recipients who were seropositive at baseline. Reports say nearly half of spike-specific TCRs go after unmutated variant regions. Donors were largely white British and mainly female; clonal diversity was possibly underestimated.

Data came from immunoSEQ multiplex PCR; TCRdb stores just in-frame clones and leaves some out. The sample includes 120,000 or so clones, around 83% of them seen just once. This sequence was found in an adult who received the AZD1222 COVID-19 vaccine. The rearrangement links TRBV4-1 to TRBJ2-2, with 9 bases aligning to TRBD2. Specimen: peripheral blood, collected 28 days after the second AZD1222 dose. The chain's CDR3 is CASSHSRTRGGGNTGELFF. The CDR3 DNA is TGCGCCAGCAGCCACTCTAGGACTCGCGGGGGGGGCAACACCGGGGAGCTGTTTTTT.